These T cell receptor beta chains were read from a single sample in a study of cytotoxic CD8 clonotypes in ibrutinib-treated CLL. Clones were read by immunoSEQ multiplex PCR, and TCRdb kept only the in-frame ones, dropping some. Of some 170,000 clones listed, about 88% are singletons. Sequencing was performed on PBMCs, taken at disease progression, from a patient treated with ibrutinib. The receptors come from a human donor with chronic lymphocytic leukemia. The CDR3 runs from the conserved cysteine through the conserved F or W. Fields, in order: CDR3 DNA, CDR3 protein, clone size, J gene, D gene, V gene. A D gene is named only where the DNA matches it firmly. Part of the rows lack a size; the others show once, few, many or a class for expanded clones.

DNA: TGTGCTAGTGGTTTAGAAGACAGGGGGTGGGACGAGCAGTACTTC
CDR3: CASGLEDRGWDEQYF
size: -
J: TRBJ2-7
D: TRBD1
V: TRBV12-5

DNA: TGTGCCATCAGTTTATCCGGGAGCTCCACAGATACGCAGTATTTT
CDR3: CAISLSGSSTDTQYF
size: many
J: TRBJ2-3
D: -
V: TRBV10-3

DNA: TGCGCCAGCAGGCTTAGACAGGGGGCTGTGTACGAGCAGTACTTC
CDR3: CASRLRQGAVYEQYF
size: once
J: TRBJ2-7
D: TRBD1
V: TRBV5-1

DNA: TGTGCCAGCCGACGTGATGGCACAGATACGCAGTATTTT
CDR3: CASRRDGTDTQYF
size: -
J: TRBJ2-3
D: -
V: TRBV6-5

DNA: TGTGCCAGCAGCGTAGGGGGCGGGAGCAAAGAGACCCAGTACTTC
CDR3: CASSVGGGSKETQYF
size: -
J: TRBJ2-5
D: TRBD2
V: TRBV9

DNA: TGTGCCAGCAGCCCCCGGACAGAGACCTACGAGCAGTACTTC
CDR3: CASSPRTETYEQYF
size: -
J: TRBJ2-7
D: -
V: TRBV9

DNA: TGTGCCAGCAGTTTACGGGGGGATACTGAAGCTTTCTTT
CDR3: CASSLRGDTEAFF
size: -
J: TRBJ1-1
D: -
V: TRBV27

DNA: TGTGCCAGTAGTCCATTCGGGACAGGAATATTTGGCTACACCTTC
CDR3: CASSPFGTGIFGYTF
size: -
J: TRBJ1-2
D: TRBD1
V: TRBV19

DNA: TGTGCCAGCAGCTTTTTTAGGGGACAGACGAACACTGAAGCTTTCTTT
CDR3: CASSFFRGQTNTEAFF
size: -
J: TRBJ1-1
D: TRBD1
V: TRBV5-8

DNA: TGCGCCAGCAGAGGACAGATATCCTACAATGAGCAGTTCTTC
CDR3: CASRGQISYNEQFF
size: -
J: TRBJ2-1
D: -
V: TRBV5-1

DNA: TGTGCCAGCAGGGGCAACACAGATACGCAGTATTTT
CDR3: CASRGNTDTQYF
size: -
J: TRBJ2-3
D: -
V: TRBV7-2

DNA: TGTGCCAGCAGCCCGGTACCAGGGGGCTTCAACACCGGGGAGCTGTTTTTT
CDR3: CASSPVPGGFNTGELFF
size: -
J: TRBJ2-2
D: TRBD1
V: TRBV7-7

DNA: TGTGCCAGCAGCTTAGTCGGACAGGGATACGAGCAGTACTTC
CDR3: CASSLVGQGYEQYF
size: -
J: TRBJ2-7
D: TRBD1
V: TRBV7-6

DNA: TGTGCCAGCAGCTTAAGGGGTGGCTACACCTTC
CDR3: CASSLRGGYTF
size: -
J: TRBJ1-2
D: -
V: TRBV7-9

DNA: TGCGCCAGCAGCTTTGTGGGAGAGACCCAGTACTTC
CDR3: CASSFVGETQYF
size: -
J: TRBJ2-5
D: -
V: TRBV5-1

DNA: TGCGCCAGCAGCAGGACGCAGGGGAACACTGAAGCTTTCTTT
CDR3: CASSRTQGNTEAFF
size: -
J: TRBJ1-1
D: -
V: TRBV5-1

DNA: TGCAGCGCCAGGGGGTACAATGAGCAGTTCTTC
CDR3: CSARGYNEQFF
size: -
J: TRBJ2-1
D: TRBD1
V: TRBV29-1

DNA: TGTGCCAGCAGCTTAGCCCAGGGGCAACCAACCAGGCATTTT
CDR3: CASSLAQGQPTRHF
size: -
J: TRBJ1-5
D: -
V: TRBV7-2

DNA: TGTGCCAGCACTCCGAACGGGGAAGAGACCCAGTACTTC
CDR3: CASTPNGEETQYF
size: -
J: TRBJ2-5
D: -
V: TRBV6-1